This T cell receptor beta chain originates from a study of technical replicates of blood from a handful of donors. Using immunoSEQ multiplex PCR, the repertoire was profiled, and TCRdb retains in-frame clones only, with some absent. The data contain tens of thousands of clones, roughly 90% of them singletons. V dropped 5 bases and J dropped 1 base, with 8 bases sitting between them. Germline CDR1 reads MRHNA; CDR2 reads SNTAGT. The CDR3 totals 13 residues. This clonotype was sampled from a human donor in good health. Some clones in this sample may be carry-over from other donors' samples. The sequencing sample was made of PBMCs. The V gene is TRBV6-4, the J gene TRBJ1-1; D gene uncertain. The CDR3 loop reads CASSNTANTEAFF. The CDR3, as DNA: TGTGCCAGCAGTAATACAGCGAACACTGAAGCTTTCTTT.